This T cell receptor beta chain was sequenced in a study of cytomegalovirus exposure and HLA in healthy donors. The CDR3 is 16 amino acids. The germline CDR1 and CDR2 sequences are MNHEY and SMNVEV (reference sequence). V shed 6 bases and J 4 bases; nucleotides not matched to a gene: 13. Primers for the PCR totalled 60 Vbeta and 13 Jbeta. Repertoires were generated with immunoSEQ multiplex PCR, while TCRdb's copy carries only in-frame clones and drops some. In the table there are roughly 150,000 clones, 60% to 75% of which are singletons. Sequencing was carried out using PBMCs. V and J are TRBV27 and TRBJ2-7, with TRBD2 matching over 9 bases. The TCR comes from a man aged 25 to 45 in good health and CMV-seronegative. The CDR3 is CASRDGGGAGGYEQYF. In DNA, the CDR3 is TGTGCCAGCAGGGACGGCGGGGGGGCCGGGGGATACGAGCAGTACTTC.